These 10 T cell receptor beta chains share one sample of origin, sequenced in a study of T cell responses to AZD1222 COVID-19 vaccine. The protocol was immunoSEQ multiplex PCR, while the TCRdb copy is restricted to in-frame clones and leaves out a portion. Of around 130,000 clones detected, about 90% appear once; the ten largest clones hold roughly 1.8%. Specimen: peripheral blood, collected on day 0 of AZD1222 vaccination. The source of these receptors is an adult in good health.

The chain combines TRBV9 with TRBJ2-5; the match to TRBD2 covers 8 bases. Germline V gene lookup returns CDR1 SGDLS and CDR2 YYNGEE. V lost 2 bases and J lost 0; bases outside the gene matches: 3. This CDR3 region has 15 residues. CDR3 in DNA: TGTGCCAGCAGCGTCGGTAGCGGGAACCAAGAGACCCAGTACTTC. Its translation: CASSVGSGNQETQYF.

J is TRBJ1-5 and V is TRBV7-9; 7 nucleotides agree with TRBD1. The CDR3 has 14 residues. After removal of 4 bases from V and 3 bases from J, the junction contained 3 bases not matched to a gene. Germline V gene sequence: CDR1 SEHNR, CDR2 FQNEAQ (reference sequence). The CDR3 DNA reads TGTGCCAGCAGCTACGACAGGGACAATCAGCCCCAGCATTTT. Encoded protein: CASSYDRDNQPQHF.

V is TRBV19 and J is TRBJ2-1; TRBD2 agrees at 12 bases. This CDR3 is built from 15 residues. V gave up 3 bases and J gave up 4 bases; unmatched junction bases: 1. Germline V gene data show CDR1 as LNHDA and CDR2 as SQIVND (reference sequence). The CDR3 nucleotides are TGTGCCAGTAGTATGACTAGCGGGGGTTACAATGAGCAGTTCTTC. This translates into CASSMTSGGYNEQFF.

The chain carries TRBV6-6 and TRBJ1-5; 10 bases are a match to TRBD1. This CDR3 region has 13 residues. Germline-derived CDR1 and CDR2 are MNHNY and SVGAGI (reference sequence). The trim removed 5 bases at V and 5 bases at J, leaving 0 bases unmatched. The CDR3 sequence is CASSGQGDQPQHF. The DNA of the CDR3 is TGTGCCAGCAGTGGACAGGGGGATCAGCCCCAGCATTTT.

The J gene is TRBJ2-1, the V gene TRBV9, with 8 bases that match TRBD2. CDR3 length: 15 residues. V trimming: 2 bases; J trimming: 7 bases; junction bases outside the gene matches: 8. Germline V lookup: CDR1 SGDLS, CDR2 YYNGEE. The CDR3 DNA reads TGTGCCAGCAGCGTCTGGACGGGAGGGCCAAATGAGCAGTTCTTC. Translated: CASSVWTGGPNEQFF.

V usage is TRBV9 and J usage is TRBJ1-2; a possible D gene is TRBD1 (6 bases). V gave up 4 bases and J gave up 7 bases, with 17 bases separating them. CDR1 and CDR2 from the germline V gene are SGDLS and YYNGEE. This CDR3 has 14 amino acids. This CDR3 reads CASSQNQGFGGYTF. The CDR3 DNA reads TGTGCCAGCAGCCAGAACCAGGGGTTCGGTGGCTACACCTTC.

The CDR3 region has the DNA TGTGCCAGCAGCCAAGAGGGGGCAGGGGGCTCTGAAGCTTTCTTT. This sequence encodes CASSQEGAGGSEAFF. This chain links TRBV4-2 with TRBJ1-1, with TRBD1 matching 8 bases. Trimming cost V 0 bases and J 6 bases; bases outside gene matches: 6. This CDR3 spans 15 amino acids. Germline CDR1 and CDR2: LGHNA and YNFKEQ.

This clone was counted only a few times. The chain is built from TRBV4-1 and TRBJ1-1; D ambiguous. V was clipped by 1 base and J by 1 base, with 16 bases between them. From germline, CDR1 is MGHRA and CDR2 YSYEKL. The CDR3 is made up of 17 amino acids. Written as DNA, the CDR3 is TGCGCCAGCAGCCAAGCTACCCTGGTACGGGCGAACACTGAAGCTTTCTTT. Translating gives CASSQATLVRANTEAFF.

This chain links TRBV30 with TRBJ1-4; D gene ambiguous. The CDR3 covers 15 residues. Germline V CDR1 and CDR2: GTSNPN, SVGIG (reference sequence). The CDR3 spells CAVQTPPSLREKLFF. CDR3 in DNA: TGTGCGGTGCAGACACCTCCCAGCCTGAGGGAAAAACTGTTTTTT.

The CDR3 nucleotides are TGCGCCAGCAGCTTGGGTCCTGGGAGCAATCAGCCCCAGCATTTT. It specifies CASSLGPGSNQPQHF. The V and J genes are TRBV5-1 and TRBJ1-5; D remains ambiguous. This CDR3 has 15 amino acids. CDR1 and CDR2 from the germline V gene are SGHRS and YFSETQ. The V end lost 0 bases, the J end lost 1 base, and 8 bases lay between the germline ends.